The sequence of this T cell receptor beta chain was determined in a study of T cells in Graves' hyperthyroidism and ophthalmopathy. Graves' hyperthyroidism is called stable when ophthalmopathy does not progress within 18 months. The study excluded patients with uncontrolled infection, other autoimmune disease, pregnancy or lactation. Amplified regions were TCR beta CDR3 sequences from RNA transcripts. HTBI primers drove first-round RT-PCR of the TCR CDR3. One entry per CDR3 protein, called by TCRdb with MiXCR from the multiplex PCR reads. The data contain hundreds of thousands of distinct CDR3 sequences, about 15% of them singletons. Whole-study results and caveats: Ophthalmopathy was separated from stable hyperthyroidism by a 13 V-J model.

Concerning this clonotype itself: Its target is not known. A much larger clone differs from this one at a single base, so this may be a read error.

The sequenced material came from blood. The sequence was obtained from a woman aged 18 to 35 with Graves' hyperthyroidism.

In DNA form, the CDR3 reads TGTGCCAGCAGTGAGGGACGGGAGAACACTGAAGCTTTCTTT. Translating it yields CASSEGRENTEAFF. The chain has TRBV25-1 and TRBJ1-1; D perhaps matches TRBD1 (5 bases). With 3 bases removed from V and 1 base from J, the gap between germline ends came to 9 bases. The CDR3 length is 14 residues. CDR1 is MGHDK, CDR2 SYGVNS, per germline.